This T cell receptor (beta chain) was profiled in a study of blood T cell repertoires in COVID-19. The CDR3 runs 12 residues. With 0 bases removed from V and 6 bases from J, the gap between germline ends came to 3 bases. Germline V CDR1 and CDR2: MGHDK, SYGVNS. Sequenced by immunoSEQ multiplex PCR; TCRdb stores in-frame clones only, minus some. This table holds some 120,000 clones, around four fifths found once. The sequenced material came from peripheral blood. The clonotype comes from a man aged 25 to 40 with acute or convalescent COVID-19. The chain has TRBV25-1 and TRBJ1-5; no reliable D call. CDR3 sequence reads: CASSEYGQPQHF. The CDR3 coding sequence is TGTGCCAGCAGTGAATACGGTCAGCCCCAGCATTTT.